Sequencing of this T cell receptor beta chain was carried out in a study of blood T cell repertoires in COVID-19. Across the whole study: The samples span acute and convalescent COVID-19 from the United States, Italy and Spain.

In the authors' workflow: From reference gene primer amplification, estimates of nucleated cell counts were derived. Clones were read by immunoSEQ multiplex PCR, and TCRdb kept only the in-frame ones, dropping some. V, J and clone size are taken as reported in that table, and D and trimming were inferred from the DNA itself. The data contain tens of thousands of clones, 85% to 95% of them singletons. The CDR3 has 11 amino acids. CDR1 and CDR2 (germline): MDHEN, SYDVKM. Deletions cut 3 bases from V and 4 bases from J, with 4 bases between. Sample: peripheral blood. This receptor was obtained from a man between 45 and 60 years old with acute or convalescent COVID-19. The V gene is TRBV28, the J gene TRBJ2-7; the D is unclear. CDR3 loop: CASSFSYEQYF. CDR3 nucleotide sequence: TGTGCCAGCAGTTTTAGTTACGAGCAGTACTTC.